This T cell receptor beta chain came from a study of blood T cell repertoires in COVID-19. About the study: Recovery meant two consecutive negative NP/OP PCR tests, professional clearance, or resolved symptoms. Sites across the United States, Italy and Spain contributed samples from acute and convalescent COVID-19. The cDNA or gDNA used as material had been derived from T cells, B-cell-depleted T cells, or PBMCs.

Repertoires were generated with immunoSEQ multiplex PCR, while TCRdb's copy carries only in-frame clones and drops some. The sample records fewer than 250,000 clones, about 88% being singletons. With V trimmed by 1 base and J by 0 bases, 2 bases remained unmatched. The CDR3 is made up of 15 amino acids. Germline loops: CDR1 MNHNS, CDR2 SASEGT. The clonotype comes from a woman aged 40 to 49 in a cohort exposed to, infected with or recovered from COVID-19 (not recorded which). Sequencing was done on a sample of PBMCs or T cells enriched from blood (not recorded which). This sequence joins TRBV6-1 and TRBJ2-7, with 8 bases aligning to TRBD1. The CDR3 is CASSEGTGYSYEQYF. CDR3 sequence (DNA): TGTGCCAGCAGTGAAGGGACAGGGTACTCCTACGAGCAGTACTTC.